This passage covers 18 T cell receptor beta chains from one sample sequenced in a study of blood T cell repertoires in COVID-19. The method was immunoSEQ multiplex PCR; TCRdb's version includes in-frame clones alone and lacks a portion of them. This table has 35,000 to 45,000 clones, more than 80% appearing once. The sequencing input was peripheral blood. These receptors came from a man in his fifties with COVID-19, enrolled during active disease.

There are a few counts of this clone. The V and J genes are TRBV28 and TRBJ1-4; 7 nucleotides line up with TRBD1. The V gene's germline CDR1 is MDHEN and CDR2 SYDVKM. The CDR3 has 15 amino acids. Germline trimming cut 3 bases from V and 6 bases from J; bases unmatched to any gene: 7. The CDR3 is CASSFARQGDEKLFF. The CDR3 DNA sequence: TGTGCCAGCAGTTTTGCCCGACAGGGCGATGAAAAACTGTTTTTT.

This clone came up a few times. The chain uses TRBV19 and TRBJ2-7; a possible D gene is TRBD1 (5 bases). Germline CDR1 and CDR2: LNHDA and SQIVND (reference sequence). V lost 3 bases and J 0 bases, leaving 6 bases between the germline ends. The CDR3 is 13 residues long. This chain's CDR3 is CASSMDISYEQYF. CDR3 sequence (DNA): TGTGCCAGTAGTATGGACATCTCCTACGAGCAGTACTTC.

The V call is TRBV5-1, the J call TRBJ2-5, with D possibly TRBD2 on 5 matching bases. The V gene's germline CDR1 is SGHRS and CDR2 YFSETQ. The CDR3 has 14 amino acids. The V and J ends lost 0 bases and 5 bases respectively, with 11 bases between them. CDR3: CASSLDPSGETQYF. For the CDR3, the DNA is TGCGCCAGCAGCTTGGATCCGTCGGGGGAGACCCAGTACTTC.

This sequence joins TRBV29-1 and TRBJ2-7, with D possibly being TRBD1 (6 bases). The CDR3 covers 14 residues. Trimming took 7 bases from V and 5 from J, leaving 21 bases between them. Germline V gives CDR1 SQVTM, CDR2 ANQGSEA. The CDR3 spells CSALSRGARNEQYF. CDR3 nucleotide sequence: TGCAGCGCCTTATCCAGGGGAGCTCGAAACGAGCAGTACTTC.

J is TRBJ2-7 and V is TRBV7-2; TRBD1 matches 7 bases. The CDR3 is 15 residues long. The ends lost 2 bases at V and 2 bases at J; junction bases unmatched: 6. The germline V gene has CDR1 SGHTA and CDR2 FQGNSA. The CDR3 sequence is CASSLRDRLTYEQYF. The CDR3 nucleotides are TGTGCCAGCAGCTTAAGGGACAGACTTACCTACGAGCAGTACTTC. The variable domain in full, with the rest retrieved from reference TRBV7-2 and TRBJ2-7, is GAGVSQSPSNKVTEKGKDVELRCDPISGHTALYWYRQSLGQGLEFLIYFQGNSAPDKSGLPSDRFSAERTGGSVSTLTIQRTQQEDSAVYLCASSLRDRLTYEQYFGPGTRLTVT.

This sequence joins TRBV4-2 and TRBJ2-1; 7 bases are shared with TRBD2. Per germline, CDR1 LGHNA and CDR2 YNFKEQ. V gave up 1 base and J gave up 5 bases; unmatched junction bases: 8. This CDR3 is built from 16 residues. The CDR3 DNA reads as TGTGCCAGCAGCCAAGGGAAGGGCGGGAGTGACAATGAGCAGTTCTTC. This encodes CASSQGKGGSDNEQFF.

The chain recombines TRBV7-9 with TRBJ1-1; no clear D gene. The CDR3 loop spans 9 amino acids. Germline CDR1 and CDR2: SEHNR and FQNEAQ (reference sequence). Deletions cut 11 bases from V and 3 bases from J, with 4 bases between. Written as DNA, the CDR3 is TGTGCCGCGGACACTGAAGCTTTCTTT. Its protein product is CAADTEAFF.

The chain joins TRBV5-4 to TRBJ1-2, with 7 bases fitting TRBD1. This CDR3 contains 15 residues. From germline, CDR1 is SGHNT and CDR2 YYREEE (reference sequence). V gave up 0 bases and J gave up 7 bases; unmatched junction bases: 9. CDR3 residues: CASSLDRGGRGGYTF. DNA for the CDR3: TGTGCCAGCAGCTTGGACAGGGGAGGACGGGGTGGCTACACCTTC.

The chain joins TRBV28 to TRBJ2-3; 9 positions match TRBD2. This CDR3 has 16 amino acids. The V gene end was trimmed by 5 bases and the J gene end by 1 base; junction bases not matched to a gene: 7. Germline assignment: CDR1 MDHEN and CDR2 SYDVKM. CDR3 nucleotides: TGTGCCAGCAGTACCTTTAGCGGGAGTGGCACAGATACGCAGTATTTT. It yields the protein CASSTFSGSGTDTQYF.

The J gene is TRBJ2-7, the V gene TRBV3-1 (or the pseudogene TRBV3-2); TRBD1 aligns across 10 bases. V dropped 3 bases and J dropped 4; count of bases not matched to a gene: 3. CDR1 LGHDT and CDR2 YNNKEL come from the germline V gene (reference sequence). This CDR3 is built from 14 residues. The CDR3 here is CASSQGTGVYEQYF. CDR3 in DNA: TGTGCCAGCAGCCAGGGGACAGGGGTTTACGAGCAGTACTTC.

The chain carries TRBV7-9 and TRBJ1-3; D is unclear. The germline V and J ends were trimmed by 4 bases and 4 bases, with 8 bases remaining between them. The CDR3 is made up of 13 amino acids. Germline CDR1 reads SEHNR; CDR2 reads FQNEAQ (reference sequence). The CDR3 DNA reads as TGTGCCAGCAGCTGGGAGCTGGGAAACACCATATATTTT. This translates into CASSWELGNTIYF.

The chain is built from TRBV30 and TRBJ2-2, with TRBD2 matching over 10 bases. CDR1 is GTSNPN, CDR2 SVGIG, per germline (reference sequence). CDR3 length: 16 amino acids. Trimming cost V 1 base and J 1 base; bases outside gene matches: 3. The CDR3, as DNA: TGTGCCTGGAGTGGGGGACTAGCGAGGAACACCGGGGAGCTGTTTTTT. This codes for CAWSGGLARNTGELFF.

This clone was detected only once. This chain uses TRBV23-1 with TRBJ1-2, with 7 bases identical to TRBD1. TRBV23-1 is known as an ORF, though its function is uncertain. The CDR3 is 13 amino acids. V lost 8 bases and J lost 3; bases outside the gene matches: 6. CDR3 in DNA: TGCGCCAGCGGGGCCGACAGGGACTATGGCTACACCTTC. This codes for CASGADRDYGYTF.

The chain uses TRBV29-1 and TRBJ1-4; possible D gene TRBD1, 5 bases. The CDR3 covers 13 residues. The germline V and J ends were trimmed by 8 bases and 7 bases, with 17 bases remaining between them. Germline lookup yields CDR1 SQVTM and CDR2 ANQGSEA. The CDR3 DNA sequence: TGCAGCTGTCGTGAGGGCGGGGGTGAAAAACTGTTTTTT. Encoded protein: CSCREGGGEKLFF.

This chain joins TRBV18 and TRBJ2-1, with 10 bases lining up with TRBD1. The CDR3 contains 15 residues. Germline V lookup: CDR1 KGHSH, CDR2 LQKENI. Trimming took 0 bases from V and 12 from J; bases not matched to a gene: 8. The CDR3 spells CASSPPLGTGVVQFF. For the CDR3, the DNA is TGTGCCAGCTCACCACCTCTAGGGACAGGGGTAGTGCAGTTCTTC.

This clone was counted a single time. The chain employs TRBV6-2 or TRBV6-3 and TRBJ2-3, with 7 bases aligning to TRBD2. Germline trimming cut 6 bases from V and 8 bases from J; bases unmatched to any gene: 17. This CDR3 region has 16 residues. CDR1 is MNHEY and CDR2 is SVGEGT in the germline V gene. The CDR3, as DNA: TGTGCCAGCAGCCCTTCGACAGCGGGGACGAGGGCTACGCAGTATTTT. It translates to CASSPSTAGTRATQYF.

V is TRBV6-5 and J is TRBJ2-1, with TRBD1 matching 9 bases. Germline lookup yields CDR1 MNHEY and CDR2 SVGAGI. There are 15 residues in the CDR3. J gave up 6 bases and V 5 bases, and 8 bases lay outside the gene matches. CDR3 nucleotides: TGTGCCAGCAGTCGCTGGACAGGGGACCCCAATGAGCAGTTCTTC. It translates to CASSRWTGDPNEQFF.

V gene TRBV7-9 combines with J gene TRBJ2-1, with a tentative D call TRBD2 (6 bases). Germline V CDR1 and CDR2: SEHNR, FQNEAQ (reference sequence). There are 16 residues in the CDR3. V was shortened by 6 bases and J by 4 bases, with 19 bases between the two germline ends. For the CDR3, the DNA is TGTGCCAGCAGTGGGACTGCAAAAGGGCGGTACAATGAGCAGTTCTTC. Amino acids: CASSGTAKGRYNEQFF.